This is a list of T cell receptor beta chains from one sample in a study of blood T cell repertoires in COVID-19. The assay was immunoSEQ multiplex PCR, and TCRdb's table has in-frame clones only and misses some. The sample carries 180,000 or so clones, approximately 85% recorded once. Material for sequencing was peripheral blood. These receptors were collected from a human donor with active or convalescent COVID-19. The donor label of this sample is uncertain. CDR3s leave out the opening cysteine and the closing phenylalanine or tryptophan. The D gene is left open where the match is weak.

j_call: TRBJ1-5; d_call: .; v_call: TRBV27; cdr3_length: 12; cdr3_aa: ASSLREGNQPQH
j_call: TRBJ2-5; d_call: .; v_call: TRBV2; cdr3_length: 11; cdr3_aa: ASVRQPQETQY
j_call: TRBJ1-4; d_call: .; v_call: TRBV4-1; cdr3_length: 11; cdr3_aa: ASSQDRGGKLF
j_call: TRBJ2-1; d_call: .; v_call: TRBV18; cdr3_length: 17; cdr3_aa: ASSPSSGIYYYSYNEQF
j_call: TRBJ1-2; d_call: TRBD1; v_call: TRBV5-1; cdr3_length: 12; cdr3_aa: ASSSTGGGGGYT
j_call: TRBJ1-5; d_call: .; v_call: TRBV12-3/TRBV12-4; cdr3_length: 10; cdr3_aa: ASSWAHQPQH
j_call: TRBJ2-1; d_call: .; v_call: TRBV9; cdr3_length: 12; cdr3_aa: ASSAGGVHHEQF
j_call: TRBJ2-3; d_call: TRBD2; v_call: TRBV7-3; cdr3_length: 17; cdr3_aa: ASSLTAREGQTSTDTQY
j_call: TRBJ1-1; d_call: .; v_call: TRBV2; cdr3_length: 11; cdr3_aa: ASSLLRNTEAF
j_call: TRBJ2-3; d_call: .; v_call: TRBV2; cdr3_length: 16; cdr3_aa: ASSGTAARVLSWDTQY
j_call: TRBJ1-5; d_call: TRBD1; v_call: TRBV30; cdr3_length: 17; cdr3_aa: AWSKGGLSPTQSNQPQH
j_call: TRBJ1-2; d_call: .; v_call: TRBV3-1/TRBV3-2; cdr3_length: 11; cdr3_aa: ASSQGFSYGYT
j_call: TRBJ1-2; d_call: .; v_call: TRBV28; cdr3_length: 12; cdr3_aa: ASSKQVGNYGYT
j_call: TRBJ2-5; d_call: TRBD2; v_call: TRBV4-1; cdr3_length: 16; cdr3_aa: ASSHGLAGGPGGGTQY
j_call: TRBJ2-1; d_call: TRBD2; v_call: TRBV5-4; cdr3_length: 14; cdr3_aa: ASSFKQREGRNEQF
j_call: TRBJ1-6; d_call: .; v_call: TRBV6-5; cdr3_length: 12; cdr3_aa: ASSYSGRNSPLH
j_call: TRBJ2-7; d_call: TRBD2; v_call: TRBV15; cdr3_length: 16; cdr3_aa: ATSRDRGGAPGSYEQY
j_call: TRBJ1-2; d_call: TRBD1; v_call: TRBV5-1; cdr3_length: 12; cdr3_aa: ASSQVQGDYGYT
j_call: TRBJ2-5; d_call: TRBD2; v_call: TRBV7-2; cdr3_length: 13; cdr3_aa: ASSSTRGSQETQY
j_call: TRBJ1-3; d_call: .; v_call: TRBV6-4; cdr3_length: 11; cdr3_aa: ASSELPGNTIY
j_call: TRBJ2-1; d_call: .; v_call: TRBV4-2; cdr3_length: 12; cdr3_aa: ASSQGLGYNEQF
j_call: TRBJ1-2; d_call: .; v_call: TRBV20-1; cdr3_length: 11; cdr3_aa: SASHTGYVGYT
j_call: TRBJ2-7; d_call: TRBD2; v_call: TRBV4-2; cdr3_length: 16; cdr3_aa: ASSQDSLGSGGFYEQY
j_call: TRBJ1-3; d_call: .; v_call: TRBV6-5; cdr3_length: 11; cdr3_aa: ASTRDGENTIY
j_call: TRBJ2-7; d_call: .; v_call: TRBV19; cdr3_length: 12; cdr3_aa: ASSNRDRSYEQY
j_call: TRBJ2-3; d_call: .; v_call: TRBV29-1; cdr3_length: 10; cdr3_aa: SVIRDTDTQY
j_call: TRBJ2-5; d_call: .; v_call: TRBV6-1; cdr3_length: 13; cdr3_aa: ASSEGPGVRETQY
j_call: TRBJ2-7; d_call: TRBD2; v_call: TRBV28; cdr3_length: 13; cdr3_aa: ASSSSGRSKYEQY
j_call: TRBJ2-1; d_call: TRBD2; v_call: TRBV2; cdr3_length: 15; cdr3_aa: ASSDPTSGTSYNEQF
j_call: TRBJ2-2; d_call: .; v_call: TRBV18; cdr3_length: 12; cdr3_aa: ASSPQTSTGELF
j_call: TRBJ1-4; d_call: .; v_call: TRBV11-3; cdr3_length: 14; cdr3_aa: ASPPRVHGGNEKLF
j_call: TRBJ1-4; d_call: .; v_call: TRBV5-1; cdr3_length: 12; cdr3_aa: ASSAQGSKEKLF
j_call: TRBJ2-3; d_call: .; v_call: TRBV3-1/TRBV3-2; cdr3_length: 15; cdr3_aa: ASSLARGRGRADTQY
j_call: TRBJ2-5; d_call: TRBD2; v_call: TRBV4-2; cdr3_length: 13; cdr3_aa: ASSLTSGGAETQY
j_call: TRBJ1-6; d_call: .; v_call: TRBV5-1; cdr3_length: 13; cdr3_aa: ASSLGGQTNSPLH
j_call: TRBJ1-4; d_call: TRBD1; v_call: TRBV6-5; cdr3_length: 14; cdr3_aa: ASSYSKGQGHEKLF
j_call: TRBJ2-7; d_call: .; v_call: TRBV28; cdr3_length: 13; cdr3_aa: ASSLLQVISYEQY
j_call: TRBJ2-1; d_call: TRBD2; v_call: TRBV5-6; cdr3_length: 12; cdr3_aa: ASSYTSGGNEQF
j_call: TRBJ2-1; d_call: .; v_call: TRBV5-1; cdr3_length: 15; cdr3_aa: ASSLGAGPSSYNEQF
j_call: TRBJ2-5; d_call: TRBD1; v_call: TRBV7-9; cdr3_length: 13; cdr3_aa: ASSLALDRAETQY
j_call: TRBJ1-1; d_call: .; v_call: TRBV30; cdr3_length: 9; cdr3_aa: AWSGLFEAF
j_call: TRBJ2-2; d_call: TRBD1; v_call: TRBV10-1; cdr3_length: 15; cdr3_aa: ASSEDRVGLNTGELF
j_call: TRBJ2-1; d_call: .; v_call: TRBV2; cdr3_length: 9; cdr3_aa: ASRGRSEQF
j_call: TRBJ2-7; d_call: TRBD2; v_call: TRBV5-1; cdr3_length: 14; cdr3_aa: ASSLTISSGSDEQY
j_call: TRBJ1-2; d_call: .; v_call: TRBV11-2; cdr3_length: 14; cdr3_aa: ASSLDHRDGNYGYT
j_call: TRBJ1-4; d_call: .; v_call: TRBV6-5; cdr3_length: 12; cdr3_aa: ASSSTGSNEKLF
j_call: TRBJ1-5; d_call: TRBD1; v_call: TRBV2; cdr3_length: 12; cdr3_aa: ASRPGQGNQPQH
j_call: TRBJ1-6; d_call: .; v_call: TRBV6-6; cdr3_length: 13; cdr3_aa: ASSYLGQYNSPLH
j_call: TRBJ2-2; d_call: .; v_call: TRBV7-9; cdr3_length: 13; cdr3_aa: ASSPGSPNTGELF
j_call: TRBJ2-3; d_call: .; v_call: TRBV3-1/TRBV3-2; cdr3_length: 12; cdr3_aa: ASSQQKSTDTQY
j_call: TRBJ2-5; d_call: TRBD2; v_call: TRBV6-4; cdr3_length: 17; cdr3_aa: ASSGGLAGASRLQETQY
j_call: TRBJ2-6; d_call: .; v_call: TRBV18; cdr3_length: 13; cdr3_aa: ASSPSHSGANVLT
j_call: TRBJ2-7; d_call: TRBD2; v_call: TRBV10-3; cdr3_length: 11; cdr3_aa: AIGGREYYEQY
j_call: TRBJ2-1; d_call: TRBD1; v_call: TRBV28; cdr3_length: 13; cdr3_aa: ASSSPGQGYNEQF